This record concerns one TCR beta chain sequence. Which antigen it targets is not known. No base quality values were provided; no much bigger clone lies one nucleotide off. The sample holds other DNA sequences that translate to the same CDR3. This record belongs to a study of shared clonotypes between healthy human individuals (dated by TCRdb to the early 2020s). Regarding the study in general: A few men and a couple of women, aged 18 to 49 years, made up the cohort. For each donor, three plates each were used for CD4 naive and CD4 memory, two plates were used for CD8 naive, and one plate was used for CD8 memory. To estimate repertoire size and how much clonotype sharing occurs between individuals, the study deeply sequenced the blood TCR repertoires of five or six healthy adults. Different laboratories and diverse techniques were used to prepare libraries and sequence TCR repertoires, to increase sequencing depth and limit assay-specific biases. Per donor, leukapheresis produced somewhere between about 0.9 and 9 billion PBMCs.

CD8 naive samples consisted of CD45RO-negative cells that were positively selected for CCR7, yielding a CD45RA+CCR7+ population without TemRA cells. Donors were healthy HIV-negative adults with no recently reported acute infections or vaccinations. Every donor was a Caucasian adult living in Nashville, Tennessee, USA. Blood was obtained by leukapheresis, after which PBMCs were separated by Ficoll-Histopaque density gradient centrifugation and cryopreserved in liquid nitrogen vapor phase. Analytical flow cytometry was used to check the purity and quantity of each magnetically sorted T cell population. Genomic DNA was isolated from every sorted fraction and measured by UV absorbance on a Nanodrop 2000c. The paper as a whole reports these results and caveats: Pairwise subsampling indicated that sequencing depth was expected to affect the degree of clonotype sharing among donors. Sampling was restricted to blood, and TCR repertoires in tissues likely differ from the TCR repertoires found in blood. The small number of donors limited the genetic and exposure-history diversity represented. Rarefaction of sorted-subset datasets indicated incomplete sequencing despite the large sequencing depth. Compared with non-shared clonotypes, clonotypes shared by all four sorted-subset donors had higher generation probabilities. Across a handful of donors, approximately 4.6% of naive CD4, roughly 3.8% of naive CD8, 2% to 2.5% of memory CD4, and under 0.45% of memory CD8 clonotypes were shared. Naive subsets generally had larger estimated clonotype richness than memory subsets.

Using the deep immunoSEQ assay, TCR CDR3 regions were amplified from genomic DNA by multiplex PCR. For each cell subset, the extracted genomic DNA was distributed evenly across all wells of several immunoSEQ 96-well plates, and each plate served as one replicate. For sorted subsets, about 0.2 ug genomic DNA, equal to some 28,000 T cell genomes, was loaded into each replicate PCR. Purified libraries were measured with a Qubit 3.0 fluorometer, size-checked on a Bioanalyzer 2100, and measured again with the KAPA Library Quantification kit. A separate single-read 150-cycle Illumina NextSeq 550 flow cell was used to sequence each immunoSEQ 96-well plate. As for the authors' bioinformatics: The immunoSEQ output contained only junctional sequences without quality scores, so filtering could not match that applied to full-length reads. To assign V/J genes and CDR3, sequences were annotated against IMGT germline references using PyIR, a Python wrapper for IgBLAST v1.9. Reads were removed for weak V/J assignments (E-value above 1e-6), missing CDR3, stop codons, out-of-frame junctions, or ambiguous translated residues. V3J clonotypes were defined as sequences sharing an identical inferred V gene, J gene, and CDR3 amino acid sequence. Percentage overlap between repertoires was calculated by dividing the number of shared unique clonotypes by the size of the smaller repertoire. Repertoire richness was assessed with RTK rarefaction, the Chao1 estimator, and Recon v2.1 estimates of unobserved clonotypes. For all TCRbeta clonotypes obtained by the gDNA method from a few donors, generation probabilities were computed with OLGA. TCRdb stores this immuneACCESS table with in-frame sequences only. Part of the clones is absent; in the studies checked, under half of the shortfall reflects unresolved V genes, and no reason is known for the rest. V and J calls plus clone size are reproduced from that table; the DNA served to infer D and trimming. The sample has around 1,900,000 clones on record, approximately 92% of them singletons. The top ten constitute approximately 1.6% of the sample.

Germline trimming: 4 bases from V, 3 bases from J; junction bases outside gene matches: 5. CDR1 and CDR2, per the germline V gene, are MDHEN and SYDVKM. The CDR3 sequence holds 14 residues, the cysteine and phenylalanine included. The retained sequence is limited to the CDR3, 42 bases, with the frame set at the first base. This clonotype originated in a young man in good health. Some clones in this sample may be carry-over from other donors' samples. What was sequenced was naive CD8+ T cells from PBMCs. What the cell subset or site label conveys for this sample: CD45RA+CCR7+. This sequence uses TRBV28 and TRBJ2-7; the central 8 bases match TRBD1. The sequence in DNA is TGTGCCAGCAGTTCCGGGACAGGCGACTACGAGCAGTACTTC. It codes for CASSSGTGDYEQYF. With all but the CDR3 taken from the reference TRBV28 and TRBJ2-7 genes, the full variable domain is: DVKVTQSSRYLVKRTGEKVFLECVQDMDHENMFWYRQDPGLGLRLIYFSYDVKMKEKGDIPEGYSVSREKKERFSLILESASTNQTSMYLCASSSGTGDYEQYFGPGTRLTVT.